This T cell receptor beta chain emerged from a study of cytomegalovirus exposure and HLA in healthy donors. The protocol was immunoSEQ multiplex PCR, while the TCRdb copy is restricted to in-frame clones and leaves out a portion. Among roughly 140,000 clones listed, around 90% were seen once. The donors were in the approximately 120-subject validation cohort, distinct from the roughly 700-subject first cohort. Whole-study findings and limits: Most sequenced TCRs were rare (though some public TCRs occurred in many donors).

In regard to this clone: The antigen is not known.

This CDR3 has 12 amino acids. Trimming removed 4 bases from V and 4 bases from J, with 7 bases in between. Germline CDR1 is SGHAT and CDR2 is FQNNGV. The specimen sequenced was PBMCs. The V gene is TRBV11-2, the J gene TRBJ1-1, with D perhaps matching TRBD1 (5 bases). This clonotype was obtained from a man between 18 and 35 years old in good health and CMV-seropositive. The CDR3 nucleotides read TGTGCCAGCAGCTCCCAGGGCACTGAAGCTTTCTTT. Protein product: CASSSQGTEAFF.